The clone carrying this T cell receptor beta chain was picked up many times. What it binds is unknown. Per germline, CDR1 MNHNS and CDR2 SASEGT. The V gene end was trimmed by 1 base and the J gene end by 2 bases; junction bases not matched to a gene: 1. CDR3 length: 14 amino acids. The record originates from a study of Graves' ophthalmopathy and Graves' hyperthyroidism. Study-wide findings and caveats: Forecasting of ophthalmopathy progression by the model achieved more than 70% sensitivity and roughly 72% specificity. Clonotypes were expanded in thyroid at above 0.001 frequency, and most also appeared in blood.

Other autoimmune disease, uncontrolled infection, pregnancy and lactation led to exclusion. RNA transcripts provided the template for amplifying TCR beta CDR3 regions. Second-round multiplex PCR came after first-round RT-PCR with HTBI primers. MiXCR, applied by TCRdb to the multiplex PCR reads, yields one record per CDR3 protein. The sample contains under 800,000 distinct CDR3 sequences, about 24% of which appear only once. The receptor was derived from a woman aged 18-30 years with stable Graves' hyperthyroidism. Some clones in this sample may be carry-over from other donors' samples. Sequencing was done on a sample of peripheral blood. The rearrangement links TRBV6-1 to TRBJ2-7; 8 bases align to TRBD1. Here the CDR3 DNA reads TGTGCCAGCAGTGAAGGGACAGGGACCTACGAGCAGTACTTC. It codes for CASSEGTGTYEQYF.